This TCR beta chain was obtained from a study of Ad26.COV2.S vaccination and SARS-CoV-2 variants. Overall study: Donor participated within the Ad26.COV2.S arm of the COV1001 trial. Each vaccinee took Ad26.COV2.S intramuscularly, once or twice 56 days apart.

Profiled with immunoSEQ multiplex PCR; TCRdb holds only in-frame clones, not every one. In the table there are about 390,000 clones, approximately 90% of which are singletons. This CDR3 is built from 15 residues. Looked up from germline, CDR1 is SGHVS and CDR2 is FQNEAQ. With 5 bases removed from V and 5 bases from J, the gap between germline ends came to 16 bases. The treatment denotes: around 19 received Ad26.COV2.S at low or high dose, single or two shots; about 5 received placebo; per-sample allocation not given. Day 63 after the first injection of vaccine or placebo was the sampling time. The sample came from a Boston adult aged 18-55 years.

The TCR sequence derives from a person between 18 and 65 years old who received the Ad26.COV2.S COVID-19 vaccine or a placebo. This chain connects TRBV7-8 to TRBJ1-5; D may be TRBD1 (6 bases). Sequencing was performed on peripheral blood, taken in a trial of Ad26.COV2.S vaccine versus placebo. The CDR3 DNA sequence: TGTGCCAGCAGCCGAGTGGGGGGCCGAGATCAGCCCCAGCATTTT. Amino acids: CASSRVGGRDQPQHF.